The subject of this entry is one T cell receptor beta chain. The record originates from a study of blood T cell repertoires in COVID-19. The overall study: Nucleic acid was either cDNA or gDNA, and it came from T cells, B-cell-depleted T cells, or PBMCs.

Repertoires were generated with immunoSEQ multiplex PCR, while TCRdb's copy carries only in-frame clones and drops some. The data contain about 230,000 clones, 70% to 90% of them seen just once; the ten biggest clones take up just under 1%. Germline loops: CDR1 MDHEN, CDR2 SYDVKM. V gave up 5 bases and J gave up 1 base, with 14 bases separating them. CDR3 size: 16 residues. Material: peripheral blood. V gene TRBV28 combines with J gene TRBJ2-2; no clear D gene. This clonotype originated in a man in his forties or fifties with acute or convalescent COVID-19. CDR3 sequence reads: CASSPLGGRNTGELFF. Written as DNA, the CDR3 is TGTGCCAGCAGTCCCCTCGGCGGCCGGAACACCGGGGAGCTGTTTTTT.